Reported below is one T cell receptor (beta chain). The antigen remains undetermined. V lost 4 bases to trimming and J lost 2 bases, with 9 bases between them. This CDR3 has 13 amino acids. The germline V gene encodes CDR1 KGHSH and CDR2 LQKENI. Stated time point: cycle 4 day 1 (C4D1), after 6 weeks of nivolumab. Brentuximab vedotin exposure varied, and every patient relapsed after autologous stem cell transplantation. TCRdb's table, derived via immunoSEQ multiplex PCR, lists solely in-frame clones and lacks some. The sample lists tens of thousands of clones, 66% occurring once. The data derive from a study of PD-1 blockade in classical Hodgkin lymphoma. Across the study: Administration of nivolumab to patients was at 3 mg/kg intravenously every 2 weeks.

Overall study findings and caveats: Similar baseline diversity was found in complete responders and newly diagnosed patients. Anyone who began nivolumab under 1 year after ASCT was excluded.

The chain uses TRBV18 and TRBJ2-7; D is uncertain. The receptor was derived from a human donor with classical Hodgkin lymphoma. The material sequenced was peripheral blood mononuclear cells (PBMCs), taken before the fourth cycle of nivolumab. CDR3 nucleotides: TGTGCCAGCTCACAGTCTCCTACCTACGAGCAGTACTTC. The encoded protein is CASSQSPTYEQYF.